This T cell receptor (beta chain) originates from a study of blood T cell repertoires in COVID-19. The authors' processing: Cell counts per sample came from amplifying reference gene primers. TCRdb's copy holds only in-frame clones and misses some; the assay was immunoSEQ multiplex PCR. The DNA was the basis for D and trimming; V, J and clone size are from that table. Of about 260,000 clones listed, roughly 82% were seen once; the top ten hold roughly 2%. With 4 bases clipped from V and 7 bases from J, the junction kept 8 bases outside the gene matches. The CDR3 is 15 residues long. Germline V gene lookup returns CDR1 LNHDA and CDR2 SQIVND (reference sequence). Enrollees, about 18 to 89 years old, lived in fewer than 25 US areas. Symptom resolution, clearance, or two negative PCRs marked the recovered donors of Cohort 3.

V and J are TRBV19 and TRBJ1-2; 11 bases match TRBD1. This clonotype was obtained from a woman aged 45-65 years who had recovered from COVID-19. Material: PBMCs or T cells enriched from blood (not recorded which). CDR3 sequence (DNA): TGTGCCAGTAGTAATCCGGGACAGGGGGTCGTTGGCTACACCTTC. Translation gives CASSNPGQGVVGYTF.